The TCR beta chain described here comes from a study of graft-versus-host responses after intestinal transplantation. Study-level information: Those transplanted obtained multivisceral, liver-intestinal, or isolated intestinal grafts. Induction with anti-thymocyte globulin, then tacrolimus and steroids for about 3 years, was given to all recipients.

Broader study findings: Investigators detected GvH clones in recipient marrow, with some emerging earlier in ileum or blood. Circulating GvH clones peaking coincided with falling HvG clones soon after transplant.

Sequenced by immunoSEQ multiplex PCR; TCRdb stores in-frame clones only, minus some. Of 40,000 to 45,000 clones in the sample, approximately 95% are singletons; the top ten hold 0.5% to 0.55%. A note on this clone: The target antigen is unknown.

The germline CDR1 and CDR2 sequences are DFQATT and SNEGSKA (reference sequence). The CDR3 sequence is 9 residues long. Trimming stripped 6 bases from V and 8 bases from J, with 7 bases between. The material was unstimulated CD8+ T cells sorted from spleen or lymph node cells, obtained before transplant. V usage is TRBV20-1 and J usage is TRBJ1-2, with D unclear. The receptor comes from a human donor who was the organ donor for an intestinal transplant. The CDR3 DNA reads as TGCAGTGCCAAGGCAGGCTACACCTTC. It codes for CSAKAGYTF.